A single TCR beta chain is shown here with its context. Authors' methods: Nucleated cell counts were estimated from reference gene primer amplification. Measured with immunoSEQ multiplex PCR; TCRdb has only the in-frame clones, and not every one. Clone size and the V and J calls come from that table; the DNA yielded D and trimming. The data hold hundreds of thousands of clones, with around four fifths observed a single time. The V gene's germline CDR1 is DFQATT and CDR2 SNEGSKA (reference sequence). Between the trimmed V and J ends, which lost 3 bases and 3 bases, there was a span of 5 bases. The CDR3 extends over 11 amino acids. The data were obtained in a study of blood T cell repertoires in COVID-19. For the study at large: Whether acute or convalescent, the COVID-19 samples came from the United States, Italy and Spain. The analysed material was cDNA or gDNA that came from T cells, B-cell-depleted T cells, or PBMCs.

This clonotype was sampled from a woman of 80 years or more with active or convalescent COVID-19. The source material was peripheral blood. The rearrangement links TRBV20-1 to TRBJ2-5, with D uncertain. CDR3 sequence reads: CSASLKETQYF. DNA for the CDR3: TGCAGTGCTAGCCTAAAAGAGACCCAGTACTTC.